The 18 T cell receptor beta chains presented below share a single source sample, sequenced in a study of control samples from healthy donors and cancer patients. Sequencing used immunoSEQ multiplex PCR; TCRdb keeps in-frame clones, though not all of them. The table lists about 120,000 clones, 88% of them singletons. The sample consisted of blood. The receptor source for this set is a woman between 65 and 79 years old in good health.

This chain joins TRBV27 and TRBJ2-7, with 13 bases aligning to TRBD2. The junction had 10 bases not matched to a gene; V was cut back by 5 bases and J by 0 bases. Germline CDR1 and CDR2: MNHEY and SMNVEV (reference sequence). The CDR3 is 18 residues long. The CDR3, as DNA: TGTGCCAGCAGTCCGCCCGGGACTAGCGGGGAACGCTCCTACGAGCAGTACTTC. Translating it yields CASSPPGTSGERSYEQYF.

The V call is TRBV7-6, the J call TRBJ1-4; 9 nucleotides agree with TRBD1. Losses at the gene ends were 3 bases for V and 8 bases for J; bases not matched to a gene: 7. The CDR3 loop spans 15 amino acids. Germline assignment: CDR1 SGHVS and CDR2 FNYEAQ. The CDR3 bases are TGTGCCAGCAGCTTCTCGACAGGGGGGGACGAAAAACTGTTTTTT. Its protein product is CASSFSTGGDEKLFF.

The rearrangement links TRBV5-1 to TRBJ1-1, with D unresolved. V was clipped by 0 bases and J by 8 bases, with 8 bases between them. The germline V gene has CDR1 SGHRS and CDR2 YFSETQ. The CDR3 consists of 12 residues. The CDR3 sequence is CASSLAGREAFF. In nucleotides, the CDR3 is TGCGCCAGCAGCTTGGCCGGCAGGGAAGCTTTCTTT.

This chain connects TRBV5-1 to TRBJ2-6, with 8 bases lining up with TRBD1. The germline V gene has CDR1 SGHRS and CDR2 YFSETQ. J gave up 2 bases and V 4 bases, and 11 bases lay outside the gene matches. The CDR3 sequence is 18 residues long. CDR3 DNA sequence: TGCGCCAGCAGCAGCCAAATCCCGGGACAGGCTGGGGCCAACGTCCTGACTTTC. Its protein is CASSSQIPGQAGANVLTF.

CDR3 DNA sequence: TGTGCCAGCTCACCATGGTCGGGGGGCACTACAAACATTCAGTACTTC. Its protein product is CASSPWSGGTTNIQYF. J is TRBJ2-4 and V is TRBV18; the D gene is possibly TRBD2 (7 bases). The CDR3 runs to 16 residues. Per germline, CDR1 KGHSH and CDR2 LQKENI. Trimming cost V 2 bases and J 6 bases, with 17 bases left between them.

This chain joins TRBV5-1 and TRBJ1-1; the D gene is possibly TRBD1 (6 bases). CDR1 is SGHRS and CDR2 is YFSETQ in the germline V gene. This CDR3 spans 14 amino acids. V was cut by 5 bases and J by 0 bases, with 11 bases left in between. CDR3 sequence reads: CASRSGAVNTEAFF. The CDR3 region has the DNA TGCGCCAGCAGGTCGGGGGCTGTGAACACTGAAGCTTTCTTT.

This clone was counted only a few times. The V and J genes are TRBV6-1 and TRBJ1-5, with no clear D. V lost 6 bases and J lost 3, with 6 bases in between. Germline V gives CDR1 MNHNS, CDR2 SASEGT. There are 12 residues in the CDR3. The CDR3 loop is CASRQPNQPQHF. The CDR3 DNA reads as TGTGCCAGCAGACAGCCCAATCAGCCCCAGCATTTT.

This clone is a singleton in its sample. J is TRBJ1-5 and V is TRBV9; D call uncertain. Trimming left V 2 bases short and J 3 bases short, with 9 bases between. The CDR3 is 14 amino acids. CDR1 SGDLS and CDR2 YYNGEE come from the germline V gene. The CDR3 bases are TGTGCCAGCAGCGTGACACCGCTCAATCAGCCCCAGCATTTT. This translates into CASSVTPLNQPQHF.

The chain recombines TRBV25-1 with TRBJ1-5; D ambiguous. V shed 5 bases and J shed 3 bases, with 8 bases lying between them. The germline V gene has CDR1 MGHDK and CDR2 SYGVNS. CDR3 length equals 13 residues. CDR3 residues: CASSWGNNQPQHF. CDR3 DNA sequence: TGTGCCAGCAGTTGGGGAAACAATCAGCCCCAGCATTTT. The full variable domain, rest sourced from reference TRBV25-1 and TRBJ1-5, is EADIYQTPRYLVIGTGKKITLECSQTMGHDKMYWYQQDPGMELHLIHYSYGVNSTEKGDLSSESTVSRIRTEHFPLTLESARPSHTSQYLCASSWGNNQPQHFGDGTRLSIL.

CDR3 protein: CATSGAGRNSNQPQHF. The CDR3 DNA reads as TGTGCCACCAGTGGAGCCGGCAGAAATAGCAATCAGCCCCAGCATTTT. This chain joins TRBV24-1 and TRBJ1-5; D not resolved. Germline CDR1 and CDR2: KGHDR and SFDVKD. This CDR3 spans 16 amino acids. V was trimmed by 5 bases and J by 0 bases, leaving 13 bases between them.

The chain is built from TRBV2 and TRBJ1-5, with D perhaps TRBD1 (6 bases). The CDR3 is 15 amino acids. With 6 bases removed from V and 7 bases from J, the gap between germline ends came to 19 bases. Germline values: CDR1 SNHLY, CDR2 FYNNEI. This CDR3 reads CASSQIRTAVQPQHF. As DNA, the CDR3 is TGTGCCAGCAGCCAAATCCGGACAGCCGTCCAGCCCCAGCATTTT.

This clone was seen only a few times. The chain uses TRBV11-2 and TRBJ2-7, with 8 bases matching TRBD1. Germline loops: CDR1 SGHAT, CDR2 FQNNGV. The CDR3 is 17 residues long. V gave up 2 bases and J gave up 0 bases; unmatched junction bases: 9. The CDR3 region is CASSLSTGTGSSYEQYF. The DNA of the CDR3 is TGTGCCAGCAGCTTAAGTACTGGGACAGGATCCTCCTACGAGCAGTACTTC. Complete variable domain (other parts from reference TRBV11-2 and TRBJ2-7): EAGVAQSPRYKIIEKRQSVAFWCNPISGHATLYWYQQILGQGPKLLIQFQNNGVVDDSQLPKDRFSAERLKGVDSTLKIQPAKLEDSAVYLCASSLSTGTGSSYEQYFGPGTRLTVT.

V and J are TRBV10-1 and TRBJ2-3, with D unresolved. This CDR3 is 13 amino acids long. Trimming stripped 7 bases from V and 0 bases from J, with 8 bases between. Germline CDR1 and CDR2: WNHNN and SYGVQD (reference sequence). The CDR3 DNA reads TGCGCCAGCACGATGACTAGCACAGATACGCAGTATTTT. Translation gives CASTMTSTDTQYF.

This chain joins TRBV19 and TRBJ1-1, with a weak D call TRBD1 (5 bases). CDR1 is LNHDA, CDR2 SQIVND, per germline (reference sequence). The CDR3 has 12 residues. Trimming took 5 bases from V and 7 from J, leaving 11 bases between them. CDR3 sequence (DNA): TGTGCCAGTAGTCCCGGGGCTCTTGAAGCTTTCTTT. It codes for CASSPGALEAFF.

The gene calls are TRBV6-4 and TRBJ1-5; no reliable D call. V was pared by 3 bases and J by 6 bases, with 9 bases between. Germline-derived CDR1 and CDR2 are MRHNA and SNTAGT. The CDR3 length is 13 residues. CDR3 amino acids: CASSEQGGQPQHF. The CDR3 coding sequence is TGTGCCAGCAGTGAACAAGGCGGTCAGCCCCAGCATTTT.

The CDR3 is CASSHGQGRTGELFF. The CDR3 nucleotides read TGTGCCAGCTCACATGGACAGGGGAGAACCGGGGAGCTGTTTTTT. The chain couples TRBV18 to TRBJ2-2; 9 bases line up with TRBD1. V shed 4 bases, J shed 5 bases, and the junction held 5 bases outside the gene matches. CDR3 size: 15 residues. CDR1 KGHSH and CDR2 LQKENI come from the germline V gene.

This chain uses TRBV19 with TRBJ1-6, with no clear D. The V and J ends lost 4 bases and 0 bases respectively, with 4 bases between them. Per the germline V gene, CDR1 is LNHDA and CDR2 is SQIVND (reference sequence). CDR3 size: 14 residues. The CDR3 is CASSTNSYNSPLHF. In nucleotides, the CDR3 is TGTGCCAGTAGTACCAACTCCTATAATTCACCCCTCCACTTT.

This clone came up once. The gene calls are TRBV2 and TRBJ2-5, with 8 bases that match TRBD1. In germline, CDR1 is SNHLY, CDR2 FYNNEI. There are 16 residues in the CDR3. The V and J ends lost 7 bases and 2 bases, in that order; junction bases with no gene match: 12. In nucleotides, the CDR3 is TGTGCCAGCATGGGTCGGACAGGGCGAAATCAAGAGACCCAGTACTTC. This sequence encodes CASMGRTGRNQETQYF.